This T cell receptor (beta chain) was sequenced for a study of beta chain features in type 1 diabetes. Study information: Across all samples, about 110,000,000 sorted cells were examined. Study-level points and caveats: In all four CD4+ subsets, TCRB CDR3 length was significantly, moderately reduced in type 1 diabetes.

cDNA synthesis used the whole RNA isolate, giving expressed TCRB sequences. Clones were read by immunoSEQ multiplex PCR, and TCRdb kept only the in-frame ones, dropping some. The data show 70,000 to 90,000 clones, with roughly 34% seen just once and over 0.4% held by the top ten. This clone was seen only a few times. Antigen specificity is unknown. A sort by CD45RO/CCR7/CD25/CD127/CD95/CD27 yielded CD4+ naive, central memory, regulatory and stem cell-like memory cells. V dropped 5 bases and J dropped 8 bases, with 10 bases sitting between them. In germline, CDR1 is SEHNR, CDR2 FQNEAQ (reference sequence). The CDR3 totals 13 residues.

The chain is built from TRBV7-9 and TRBJ1-6, with D possibly being TRBD1 (5 bases). The clonotype originates from a woman aged 18 to 35 in good health. The sample was stem cell memory CD4+ T cells from blood. CDR3 residues: CASSPQGDSPLHF. The CDR3 nucleotides are TGTGCCAGCAGCCCGCAGGGTGATTCACCCCTCCACTTT.